The clone carrying this T cell receptor beta chain was counted between two and nine times. Its antigen is as yet unknown. The data were taken from a study of vaccination and CD4 T cells after COVID-19. Treatment specified: roughly ten-day PBMC culture with coronavirus spike peptide pools or control peptides (ViraFEST assay). PBMCs were cultured at 1.5 million to 2.5 million per well with approximately 9.4 IU/ml IL-2 and approximately 9.4 ug/ml peptide pools. Cultured CD4+ T cell DNA underwent sequencing with the Oncomine TCR Beta short-read assay. TCRdb re-analysed the PCR reads in MiXCR, keeping a single row per CDR3 protein. The table lists under 20,000 distinct CDR3 sequences, roughly 45% of them singletons. Study-wide results and caveats: For convalescent patients, 304 of the 307 vaccine-specific clones analyzed were classified as spike mono-reactive.

Germline V gives CDR1 SNHLY, CDR2 FYNNEI. The CDR3 spans 14 residues. Deletions cut 6 bases from V and 3 bases from J, with 12 bases between. This clonotype was obtained from a human donor who had recovered from COVID-19. Sample: CD4+ T cells from blood, cultured in vitro, taken before SARS-CoV-2 vaccination. This sequence joins TRBV2 and TRBJ1-5; D call uncertain. The CDR3 here is CASSMTGSNQPQHF. CDR3 in DNA: TGTGCCAGCAGCATGACGGGTTCCAATCAGCCCCAGCATTTT.